A single sample is the source of the 19 T cell receptor beta chains below, sequenced in a study of blood T cell repertoires in COVID-19 (dated by TCRdb to 2020 to 2022). Library preparation employed the immunoSEQ multiplex PCR assay. Drawn from immuneACCESS, this table holds only the in-frame rearrangements with V and J called that TCRdb kept. Clones are partly lost; checked studies trace under half to an unresolved V gene and leave the rest unexplained. In all, the sample holds over 200,000 clones, and 80% to 90% of those were seen once. The ten top clones hold over 1.5% of the sample. The sequencing sample was made of PBMCs or T cells enriched from blood (not recorded which). The receptors were gathered from a woman in her fifties or sixties who had recovered from COVID-19.

The genes are TRBV6-5 and TRBJ1-2; a possible D gene is TRBD1 (5 bases). The CDR3 runs 14 residues. Germline V lookup: CDR1 MNHEY, CDR2 SVGAGI. The V end lost 5 bases, the J end lost 2 bases, and 12 bases lay between the germline ends. The CDR3 DNA follows: TGTGCCAGCAGTATTGGGCAGGGAAACTATGGCTACACCTTC. Protein: CASSIGQGNYGYTF.

The sample holds a few counts of this clone. J is TRBJ2-1 and V is TRBV30; maybe TRBD2 (6 bases). Germline V gene sequence: CDR1 GTSNPN, CDR2 SVGIG (reference sequence). This CDR3 contains 13 residues. The V and J ends lost 4 bases and 4 bases respectively, with 11 bases between them. The CDR3 here is CAWNPGLYNEQFF. Written as DNA, the CDR3 is TGTGCCTGGAACCCGGGACTTTACAATGAGCAGTTCTTC.

The chain couples TRBV7-9 to TRBJ2-3; 7 positions agree with TRBD1. Germline V gives CDR1 SEHNR, CDR2 FQNEAQ (reference sequence). Losses at the gene ends were 4 bases for V and 0 bases for J; bases not matched to a gene: 7. The CDR3 consists of 16 residues. The CDR3 sequence: CASSSLWTGSTDTQYF. CDR3 bases: TGTGCCAGCAGCTCTCTCTGGACAGGTAGCACAGATACGCAGTATTTT.

This clone was recorded only once. The chain employs TRBV12-3 or TRBV12-4 and TRBJ1-1; D is unclear. V was cut by 4 bases and J by 3 bases, with 9 bases left in between. The CDR3 sequence is 13 residues long. Here the CDR3 reads CASSSGGYTEAFF. The CDR3, as DNA: TGTGCCAGCAGTTCCGGCGGATACACTGAAGCTTTCTTT.

V gene TRBV11-2 combines with J gene TRBJ1-1, with D tentatively TRBD1 (6 bases). The V gene's germline CDR1 is SGHAT and CDR2 FQNNGV. The V and J ends lost 1 base and 1 base respectively, with 7 bases between them. The CDR3 runs to 14 residues. The CDR3 nucleotides are TGTGCCAGCAGCTTAGGGGGACAGAACACTGAAGCTTTCTTT. Translation gives CASSLGGQNTEAFF.

As regards this clone: A read error may explain this, as a much larger clone is one base away. V usage is TRBV9 and J usage is TRBJ2-1, with 15 bases that match TRBD2. V lost 4 bases, J lost 5 bases, and 1 base stayed unmatched. CDR3 length equals 15 residues. Germline values: CDR1 SGDLS, CDR2 YYNGEE. The CDR3 here is CASSRTSGRDNEQFF. The CDR3 nucleotides read TGTGCCAGCAGCCGGACTAGCGGGAGGGACAATGAGCAGTTCTTC. Filled out from reference TRBV9 and TRBJ2-1, the complete variable domain reads DSGVTQTPKHLITATGQRVTLRCSPRSGDLSVYWYQQSLDQGLQFLIQYYNGEERAKGNILERFSAQQFPDLHSELNLSSLELGDSALYFCASSRTSGRDNEQFFGPGTRLTVL.

The chain has TRBV30 and TRBJ1-1; possibly TRBD1 for D (6 bases). The CDR3 is 15 residues long. Germline values: CDR1 GTSNPN, CDR2 SVGIG (reference sequence). Trimming left V 3 bases short and J 0 bases short, with 14 bases between. CDR3 protein: CAWRRGGNMNTEAFF. The CDR3 DNA reads as TGTGCCTGGAGACGGGGGGGCAACATGAACACTGAAGCTTTCTTT.

V usage is TRBV28 and J usage is TRBJ2-7; 9 positions agree with TRBD1. The CDR3 extends over 14 amino acids. J was trimmed by 6 bases and V by 6 bases; bases with no gene match: 9. From germline, CDR1 is MDHEN and CDR2 SYDVKM. The CDR3: CASSLTGQGGEQYF. The CDR3 DNA is TGTGCCAGCAGCCTAACGGGACAGGGTGGCGAGCAGTACTTC.

CDR3 protein: CASSLGDSFYGYTF. DNA of the CDR3: TGCGCCAGCAGCTTGGGGGACAGCTTCTATGGCTACACCTTC. The rearrangement uses TRBV5-1 and TRBJ1-2; 7 bases map to TRBD1. The CDR3 extends over 14 amino acids. Germline V CDR1 and CDR2: SGHRS, YFSETQ. Trimming at V came to 0 bases and at J to 4 bases, leaving 3 bases not matched to a gene.

This clone has just a few counts. The rearrangement uses TRBV5-1 and TRBJ1-4; D gene uncertain. V was trimmed by 1 base and J by 8 bases, leaving 15 bases between them. This CDR3 region has 15 residues. CDR1 is SGHRS, CDR2 YFSETQ, per germline. This chain's CDR3 is CASSLSTSSVEKLFF. The DNA for the CDR3 is TGCGCCAGCAGCTTGTCTACCTCGAGTGTCGAAAAACTGTTTTTT.

This chain connects TRBV5-1 to TRBJ2-1; 13 bases line up with TRBD2. Germline lookup yields CDR1 SGHRS and CDR2 YFSETQ. The CDR3 length is 18 residues. The V and J ends lost 4 bases and 6 bases, in that order; junction bases with no gene match: 13. CDR3 in amino acids: CASSEATPGLAGFNEQFF. CDR3 nucleotides: TGCGCCAGCAGCGAAGCCACACCGGGACTAGCGGGATTCAATGAGCAGTTCTTC.

This rearrangement joins TRBV28 to TRBJ1-2; TRBD1 is a possible D gene (5 bases). CDR1 MDHEN and CDR2 SYDVKM come from the germline V gene. The germline V and J ends were trimmed by 6 bases and 2 bases, with 10 bases remaining between them. This CDR3 spans 13 amino acids. CDR3 amino acids: CASSHDRNYGYTF. DNA for the CDR3: TGTGCCAGCAGCCACGACAGAAACTATGGCTACACCTTC.

V and J are TRBV6-5 and TRBJ1-3; D is unresolved. Germline loops: CDR1 MNHEY, CDR2 SVGAGI. The CDR3 totals 15 residues. With 5 bases removed from V and 0 bases from J, the gap between germline ends came to 11 bases. The CDR3 loop is CASSTSVNSGNTIYF. DNA of the CDR3: TGTGCCAGCAGTACCTCGGTAAACTCTGGAAACACCATATATTTT.

The chain employs TRBV24-1 and TRBJ2-1; TRBD2 matches at 10 bases. Germline V gives CDR1 KGHDR, CDR2 SFDVKD. The junction had 11 bases not matched to a gene; V was cut back by 6 bases and J by 7 bases. This CDR3 spans 16 amino acids. In nucleotides, the CDR3 is TGTGCCACCAGTCCAGTGGGTAGCGGGAGGCCGAATGAGCAGTTCTTC. It translates to CATSPVGSGRPNEQFF.

The chain recombines TRBV11-3 with TRBJ2-1, with 8 positions matching TRBD1. V gave up 1 base and J gave up 1 base; unmatched junction bases: 3. Germline CDR1 is SGHNT and CDR2 is YENEEA. The CDR3 totals 16 residues. The CDR3 region is CASSLGQGHSYNEQFF. DNA of the CDR3: TGTGCCAGCAGCTTAGGACAGGGGCATTCCTACAATGAGCAGTTCTTC.

CDR3 region: CASTQRDTQYF. The CDR3, as DNA: TGTGCCAGCACCCAACGGGATACGCAGTATTTT. The V gene is TRBV12-3 or TRBV12-4, the J gene TRBJ2-3; D gene uncertain. The CDR3 length is 11 residues. V lost 7 bases and J 6 bases, leaving 8 bases between the germline ends.

The gene calls are TRBV6-6 and TRBJ1-2; TRBD1 aligns across 11 bases. The CDR3 runs to 14 residues. Germline CDR1 MNHNY, CDR2 SVGAGI (reference sequence). The V gene end was trimmed by 0 bases and the J gene end by 9 bases; junction bases not matched to a gene: 3. In DNA, the CDR3 is TGTGCCAGCAGTTACTCCGGGACAGGGGGAAGCTACACCTTC. It translates to CASSYSGTGGSYTF.

The chain joins TRBV29-1 to TRBJ2-1, with a tentative D call TRBD2 (5 bases). In germline, CDR1 is SQVTM, CDR2 ANQGSEA. The CDR3 runs to 13 residues. V lost 5 bases and J lost 7, with 15 bases in between. The CDR3 region has the DNA TGCAGCGTTTTGCGCCCGACGGGGAATGAGCAGTTCTTC. Its translation is CSVLRPTGNEQFF.

The chain links TRBV20-1 to TRBJ2-7; 10 bases are shared with TRBD2. J was trimmed by 7 bases and V by 3 bases; bases with no gene match: 9. The CDR3 sequence is 14 residues long. Per the germline V gene, CDR1 is DFQATT and CDR2 is SNEGSKA (reference sequence). This CDR3 reads CSASDPSGRGEQYF. In DNA form, the CDR3 reads TGCAGTGCTAGTGATCCTAGCGGGAGAGGTGAGCAGTACTTC.